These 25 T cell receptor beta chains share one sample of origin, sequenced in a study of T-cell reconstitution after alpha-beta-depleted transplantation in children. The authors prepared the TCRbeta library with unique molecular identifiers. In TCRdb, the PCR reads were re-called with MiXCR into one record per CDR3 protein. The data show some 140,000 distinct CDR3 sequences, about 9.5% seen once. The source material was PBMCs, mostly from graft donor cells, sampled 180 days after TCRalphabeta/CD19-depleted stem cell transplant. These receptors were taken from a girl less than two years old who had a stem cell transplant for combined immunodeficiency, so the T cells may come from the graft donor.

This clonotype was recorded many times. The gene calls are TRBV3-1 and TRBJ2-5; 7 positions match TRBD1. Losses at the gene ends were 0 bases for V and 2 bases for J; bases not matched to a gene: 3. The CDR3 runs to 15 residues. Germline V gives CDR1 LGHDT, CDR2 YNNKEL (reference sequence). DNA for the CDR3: TGTGCCAGCAGCCAAGATGGGACAGATCAAGAGACCCAGTACTTC. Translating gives CASSQDGTDQETQYF.

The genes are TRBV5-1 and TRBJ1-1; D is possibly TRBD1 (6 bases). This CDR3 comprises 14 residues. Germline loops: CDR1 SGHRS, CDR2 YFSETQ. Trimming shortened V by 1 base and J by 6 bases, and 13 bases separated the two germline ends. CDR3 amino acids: CASSLRGWGSEAFF. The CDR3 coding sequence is TGCGCCAGCAGCTTGAGGGGGTGGGGCTCTGAAGCTTTCTTT.

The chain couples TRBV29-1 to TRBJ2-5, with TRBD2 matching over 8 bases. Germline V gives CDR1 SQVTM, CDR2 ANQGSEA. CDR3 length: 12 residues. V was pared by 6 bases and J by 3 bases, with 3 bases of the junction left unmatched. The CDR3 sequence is CSVLAGKETQYF. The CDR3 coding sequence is TGCAGCGTCTTAGCGGGAAAAGAGACCCAGTACTTC.

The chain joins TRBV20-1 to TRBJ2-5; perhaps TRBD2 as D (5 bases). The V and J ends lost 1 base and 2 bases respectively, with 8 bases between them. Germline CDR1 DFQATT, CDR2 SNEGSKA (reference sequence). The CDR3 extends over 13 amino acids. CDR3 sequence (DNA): TGCAGTGCTAGAGTACCGGGACAAGAGACCCAGTACTTC. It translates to CSARVPGQETQYF.

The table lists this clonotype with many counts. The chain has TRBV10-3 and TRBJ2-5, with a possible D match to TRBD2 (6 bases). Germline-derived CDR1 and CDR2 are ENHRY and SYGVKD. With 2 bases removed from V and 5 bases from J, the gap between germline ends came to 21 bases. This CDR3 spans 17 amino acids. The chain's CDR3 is CAISETFSGTLGETQYF. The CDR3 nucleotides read TGTGCCATCAGTGAGACCTTCTCCGGGACTCTTGGTGAGACCCAGTACTTC.

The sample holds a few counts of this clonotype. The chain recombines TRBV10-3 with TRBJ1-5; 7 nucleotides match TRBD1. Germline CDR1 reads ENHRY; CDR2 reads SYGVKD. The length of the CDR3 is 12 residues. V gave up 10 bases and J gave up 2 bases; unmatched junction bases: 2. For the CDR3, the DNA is TGTGCCACCGGACAGGGCAATCAGCCCCAGCATTTT. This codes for CATGQGNQPQHF.

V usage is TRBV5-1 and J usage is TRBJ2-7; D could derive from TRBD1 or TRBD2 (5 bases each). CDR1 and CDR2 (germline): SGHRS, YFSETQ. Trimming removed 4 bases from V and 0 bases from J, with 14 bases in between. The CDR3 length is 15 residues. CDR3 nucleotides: TGCGCCAGCAGCCGGGACGGAACCATCTCCTACGAGCAGTACTTC. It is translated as CASSRDGTISYEQYF.

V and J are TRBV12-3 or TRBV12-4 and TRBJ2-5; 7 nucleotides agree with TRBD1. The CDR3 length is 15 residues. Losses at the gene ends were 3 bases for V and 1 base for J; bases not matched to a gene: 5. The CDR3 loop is CASSLATGPQETQYF. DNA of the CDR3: TGTGCCAGCAGTTTGGCGACAGGGCCCCAAGAGACCCAGTACTTC.

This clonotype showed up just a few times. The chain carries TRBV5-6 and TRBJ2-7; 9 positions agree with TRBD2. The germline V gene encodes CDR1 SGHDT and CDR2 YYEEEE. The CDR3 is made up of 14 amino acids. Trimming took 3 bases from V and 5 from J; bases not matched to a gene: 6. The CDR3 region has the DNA TGTGCCAGCAGCTACGGACTAGCGATCCACGAGCAGTACTTC. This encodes CASSYGLAIHEQYF.

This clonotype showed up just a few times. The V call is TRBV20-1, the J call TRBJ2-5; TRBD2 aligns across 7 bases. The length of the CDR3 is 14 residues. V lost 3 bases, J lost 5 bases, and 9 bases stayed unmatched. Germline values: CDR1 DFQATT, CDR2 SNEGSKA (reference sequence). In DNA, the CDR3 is TGCAGTGCTAGCGGGGGGACCCAAGGGGAGACCCAGTACTTC. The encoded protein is CSASGGTQGETQYF.

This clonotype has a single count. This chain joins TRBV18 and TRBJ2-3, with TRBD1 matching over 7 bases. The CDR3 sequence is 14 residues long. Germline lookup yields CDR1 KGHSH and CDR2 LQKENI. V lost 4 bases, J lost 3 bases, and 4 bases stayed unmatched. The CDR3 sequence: CASSQGARTDTQYF. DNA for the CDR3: TGTGCCAGCTCACAGGGGGCGCGTACAGATACGCAGTATTTT.

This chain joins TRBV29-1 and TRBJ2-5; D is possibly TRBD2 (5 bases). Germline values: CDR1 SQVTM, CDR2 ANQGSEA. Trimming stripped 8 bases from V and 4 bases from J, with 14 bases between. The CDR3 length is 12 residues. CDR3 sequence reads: CSPMLAGETQYF. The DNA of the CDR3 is TGCAGCCCCATGCTGGCGGGAGAGACCCAGTACTTC.

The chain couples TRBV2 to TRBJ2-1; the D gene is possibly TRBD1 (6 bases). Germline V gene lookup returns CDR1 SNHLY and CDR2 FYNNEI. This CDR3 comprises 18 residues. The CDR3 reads CTITKTKTTGGNYNEQFF. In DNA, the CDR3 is TGTACCATCACCAAGACGAAGACGACAGGCGGTAATTACAATGAGCAGTTCTTC.

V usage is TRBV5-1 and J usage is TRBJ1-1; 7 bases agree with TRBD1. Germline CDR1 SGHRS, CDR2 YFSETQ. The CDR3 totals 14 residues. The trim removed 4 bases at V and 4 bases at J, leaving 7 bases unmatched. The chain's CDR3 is CASSGGQVVTEAFF. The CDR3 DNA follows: TGCGCCAGCAGCGGTGGACAGGTTGTCACTGAAGCTTTCTTT.

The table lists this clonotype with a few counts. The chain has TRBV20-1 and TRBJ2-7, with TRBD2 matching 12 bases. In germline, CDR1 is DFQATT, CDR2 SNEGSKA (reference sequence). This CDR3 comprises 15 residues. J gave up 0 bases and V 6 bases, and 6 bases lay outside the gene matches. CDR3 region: CSAQGTSGFSYEQYF. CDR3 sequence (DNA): TGCAGTGCCCAAGGGACTAGCGGGTTCTCCTACGAGCAGTACTTC.

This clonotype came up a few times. The CDR3 bases are TGCGCCAGCAGCTTGGCGGGGGACAGGCGAACCTACGAGCAGTACTTC. Translating it yields CASSLAGDRRTYEQYF. The chain has TRBV5-1 and TRBJ2-7; 8 nucleotides line up with TRBD1. The CDR3 length is 16 residues. Germline trimming cut 0 bases from V and 2 bases from J; bases unmatched to any gene: 7. CDR1 SGHRS and CDR2 YFSETQ come from the germline V gene.

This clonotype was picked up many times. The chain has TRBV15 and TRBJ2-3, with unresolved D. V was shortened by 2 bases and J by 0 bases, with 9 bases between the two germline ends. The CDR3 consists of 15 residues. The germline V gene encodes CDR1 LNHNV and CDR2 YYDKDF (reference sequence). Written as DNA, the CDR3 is TGTGCCACCAGCAGACGGGCCCCTAGCACAGATACGCAGTATTTT. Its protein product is CATSRRAPSTDTQYF.

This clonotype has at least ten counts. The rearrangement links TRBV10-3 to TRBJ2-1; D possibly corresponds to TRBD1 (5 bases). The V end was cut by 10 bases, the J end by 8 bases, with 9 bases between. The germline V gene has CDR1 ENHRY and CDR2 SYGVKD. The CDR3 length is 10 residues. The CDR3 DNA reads TGTGCCACAAGGGGTGATGAGCAGTTCTTC. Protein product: CATRGDEQFF.

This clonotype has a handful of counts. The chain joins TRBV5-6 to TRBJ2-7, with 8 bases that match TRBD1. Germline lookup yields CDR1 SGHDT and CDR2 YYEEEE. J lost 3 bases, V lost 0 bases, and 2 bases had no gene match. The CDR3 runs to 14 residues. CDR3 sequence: CASSLDTGGYEQYF. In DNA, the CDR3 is TGTGCCAGCAGCTTGGATACAGGGGGCTACGAGCAGTACTTC. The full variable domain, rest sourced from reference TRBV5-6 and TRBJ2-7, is DAGVTQSPTHLIKTRGQQVTLRCSPKSGHDTVSWYQQALGQGPQFIFQYYEEEERQRGNFPDRFSGHQFPNYSSELNVNALLLGDSALYLCASSLDTGGYEQYFGPGTRLTVT.

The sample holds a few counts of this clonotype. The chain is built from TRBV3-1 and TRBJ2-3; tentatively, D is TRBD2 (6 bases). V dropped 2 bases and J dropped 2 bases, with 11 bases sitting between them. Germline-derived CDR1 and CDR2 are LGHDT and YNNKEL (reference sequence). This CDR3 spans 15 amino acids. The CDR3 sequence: CASSQRRGFTDTQYF. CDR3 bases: TGTGCCAGCAGCCAAAGGAGGGGCTTCACAGATACGCAGTATTTT.

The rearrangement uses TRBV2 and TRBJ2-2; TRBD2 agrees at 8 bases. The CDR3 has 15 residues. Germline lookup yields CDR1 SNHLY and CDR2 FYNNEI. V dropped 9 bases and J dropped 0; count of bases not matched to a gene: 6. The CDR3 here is CARSPGLANTGELFF. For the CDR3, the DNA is TGTGCCAGATCCCCGGGACTAGCGAACACCGGGGAGCTGTTTTTT.

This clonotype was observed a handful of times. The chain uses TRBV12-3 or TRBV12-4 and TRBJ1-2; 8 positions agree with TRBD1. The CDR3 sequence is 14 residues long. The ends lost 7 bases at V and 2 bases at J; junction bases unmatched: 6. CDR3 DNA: TGTGCCAGCAAAGACAGGGGATGGAACTATGGCTACACCTTC. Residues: CASKDRGWNYGYTF.

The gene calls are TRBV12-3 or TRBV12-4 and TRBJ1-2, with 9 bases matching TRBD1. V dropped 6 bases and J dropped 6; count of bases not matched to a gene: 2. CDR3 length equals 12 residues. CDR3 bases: TGTGCCAGCAGGGGGACAGGGAATGGCTACACCTTC. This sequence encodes CASRGTGNGYTF.

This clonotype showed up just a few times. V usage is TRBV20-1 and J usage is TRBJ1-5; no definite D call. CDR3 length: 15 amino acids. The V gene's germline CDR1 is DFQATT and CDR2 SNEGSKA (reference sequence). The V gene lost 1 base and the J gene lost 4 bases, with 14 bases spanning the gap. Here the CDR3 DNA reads TGCAGTGCTAGAGCCAGGTCCTTTCCGAATCAGCCCCAGCATTTT. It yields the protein CSARARSFPNQPQHF.

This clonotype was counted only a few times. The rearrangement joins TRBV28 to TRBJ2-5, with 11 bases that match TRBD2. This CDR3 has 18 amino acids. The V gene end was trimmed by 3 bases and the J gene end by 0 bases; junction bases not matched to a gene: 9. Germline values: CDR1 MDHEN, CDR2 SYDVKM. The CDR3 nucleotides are TGTGCCAGCAGTTTGAAACTAGCGGGGGCCCTAGACCAAGAGACCCAGTACTTC. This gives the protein CASSLKLAGALDQETQYF.